This paragraph reports one T cell receptor (beta chain). No antigen is known for it. The data stem from a study of a mutant IDH1 vaccine in newly diagnosed glioma. The table came from immunoSEQ multiplex PCR; TCRdb's copy has only in-frame clones and leaves some out. Of roughly 54,000 clones detected, 75% to 85% appear once; the ten largest clones hold approximately 3.6%. Trimming removed 6 bases at V and 0 bases at J, with 11 bases between. Per germline, CDR1 MNHEY and CDR2 SVGAGI. The CDR3 runs to 14 residues. The time point is: week 5, during vaccination. Each dose of the vaccine consisted of 300 ug of mutant IDH1 20-mer peptide, with topical imiquimod.

The TCR originated in a man aged 30 to 39 with glioma. The input for sequencing was PBMCs, taken from a glioma patient whose treatment included an IDH1 peptide vaccine. The rearrangement joins TRBV6-5 to TRBJ1-2; possibly TRBD1 for D (6 bases). The CDR3 DNA reads TGTGCCAGCAGGGACAGAGGAACTAACTATGGCTACACCTTC. Residues: CASRDRGTNYGYTF.